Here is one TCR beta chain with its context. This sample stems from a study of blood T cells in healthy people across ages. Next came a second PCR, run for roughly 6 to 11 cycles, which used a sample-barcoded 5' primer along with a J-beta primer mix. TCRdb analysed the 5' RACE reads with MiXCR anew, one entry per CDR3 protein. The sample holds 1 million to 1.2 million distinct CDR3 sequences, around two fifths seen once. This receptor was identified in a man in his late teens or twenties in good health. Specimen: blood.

CDR3 bases: TGTGCCAGCAGTTCGGGACGGCGCCCGGTAGGCTACACCTTC. It translates to CASSSGRRPVGYTF. The chain combines TRBV28 with TRBJ1-2; tentative D call: TRBD1 (5 bases). Trimming shortened V by 4 bases and J by 8 bases, and 17 bases separated the two germline ends. Germline CDR1 reads MDHEN; CDR2 reads SYDVKM. The CDR3 has 14 amino acids.